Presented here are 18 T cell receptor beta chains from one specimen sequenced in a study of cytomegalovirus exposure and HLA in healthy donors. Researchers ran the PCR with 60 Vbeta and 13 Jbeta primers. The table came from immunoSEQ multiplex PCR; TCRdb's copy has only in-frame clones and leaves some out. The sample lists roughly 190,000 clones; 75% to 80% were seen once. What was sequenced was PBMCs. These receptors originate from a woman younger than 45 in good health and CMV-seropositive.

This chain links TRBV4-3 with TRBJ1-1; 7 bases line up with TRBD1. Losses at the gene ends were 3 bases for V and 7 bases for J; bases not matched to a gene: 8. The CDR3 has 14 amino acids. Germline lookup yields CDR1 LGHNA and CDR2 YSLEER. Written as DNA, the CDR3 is TGCGCCAGCAGCCACGAGACAGGGTTTTTTGAAGCTTTCTTT. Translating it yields CASSHETGFFEAFF.

The CDR3 sequence: CASSFGQGGRETQYF. CDR3 sequence (DNA): TGCGCCAGCAGCTTTGGCCAGGGAGGTCGAGAGACCCAGTACTTC. The gene calls are TRBV5-1 and TRBJ2-5, with a tentative D call TRBD2 (6 bases). V shed 2 bases and J shed 4 bases, with 15 bases lying between them. Per the germline V gene, CDR1 is SGHRS and CDR2 is YFSETQ. CDR3 size: 15 residues.

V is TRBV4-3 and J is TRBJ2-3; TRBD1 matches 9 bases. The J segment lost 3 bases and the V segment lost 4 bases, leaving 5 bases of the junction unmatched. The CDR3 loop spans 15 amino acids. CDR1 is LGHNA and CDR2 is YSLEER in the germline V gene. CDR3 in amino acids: CASSPGQGSTDTQYF. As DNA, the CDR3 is TGCGCCAGCAGCCCTGGACAGGGGAGTACAGATACGCAGTATTTT.

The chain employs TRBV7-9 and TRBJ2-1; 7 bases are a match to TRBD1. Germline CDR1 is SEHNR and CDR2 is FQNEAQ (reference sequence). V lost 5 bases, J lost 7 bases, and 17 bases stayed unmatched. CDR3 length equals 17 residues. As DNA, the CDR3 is TGTGCCAGCAGCAATCCGGGACAGCCATCCCGGGGAAATGAGCAGTTCTTC. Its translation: CASSNPGQPSRGNEQFF.

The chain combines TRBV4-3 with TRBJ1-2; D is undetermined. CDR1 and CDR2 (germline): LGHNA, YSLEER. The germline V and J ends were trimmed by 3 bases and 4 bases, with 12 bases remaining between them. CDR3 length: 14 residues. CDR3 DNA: TGCGCCAGCAGCCAGGAACTTGGGCCCTATGGCTACACCTTC. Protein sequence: CASSQELGPYGYTF.

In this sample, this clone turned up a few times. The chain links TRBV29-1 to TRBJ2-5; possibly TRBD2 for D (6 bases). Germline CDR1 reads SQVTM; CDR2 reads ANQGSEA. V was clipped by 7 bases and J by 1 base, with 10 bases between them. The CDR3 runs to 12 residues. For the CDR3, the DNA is TGCAGCGCACGCGGGGCCCAAGAGACCCAGTACTTC. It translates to CSARGAQETQYF.

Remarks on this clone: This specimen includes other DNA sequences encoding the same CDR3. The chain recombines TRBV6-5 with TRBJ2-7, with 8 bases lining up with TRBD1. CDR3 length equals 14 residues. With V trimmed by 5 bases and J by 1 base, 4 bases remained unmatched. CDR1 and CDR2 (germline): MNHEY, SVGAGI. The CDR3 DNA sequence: TGTGCCAGCAGTCGCGACAGGGGTTCCTACGAGCAGTACTTC. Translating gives CASSRDRGSYEQYF.

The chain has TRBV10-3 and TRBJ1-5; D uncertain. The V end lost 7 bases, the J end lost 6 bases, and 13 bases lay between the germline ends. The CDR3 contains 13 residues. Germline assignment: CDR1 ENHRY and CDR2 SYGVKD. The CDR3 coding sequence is TGTGCCATCAAACAGAGGGTTTCTCAGCCCCAGCATTTT. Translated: CAIKQRVSQPQHF.

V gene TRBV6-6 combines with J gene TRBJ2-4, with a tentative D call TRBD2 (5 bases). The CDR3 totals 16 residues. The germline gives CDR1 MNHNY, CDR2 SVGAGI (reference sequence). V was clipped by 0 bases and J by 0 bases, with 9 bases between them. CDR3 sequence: CASSYSPAEAKNIQYF. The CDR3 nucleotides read TGTGCCAGCAGTTACTCCCCAGCGGAAGCCAAAAACATTCAGTACTTC.

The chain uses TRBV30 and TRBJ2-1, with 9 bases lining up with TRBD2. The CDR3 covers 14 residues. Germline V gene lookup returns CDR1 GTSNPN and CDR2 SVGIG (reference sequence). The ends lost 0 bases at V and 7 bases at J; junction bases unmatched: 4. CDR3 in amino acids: CAWSVLAGANEQFF. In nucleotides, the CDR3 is TGTGCCTGGAGTGTCTTAGCGGGAGCGAATGAGCAGTTCTTC.

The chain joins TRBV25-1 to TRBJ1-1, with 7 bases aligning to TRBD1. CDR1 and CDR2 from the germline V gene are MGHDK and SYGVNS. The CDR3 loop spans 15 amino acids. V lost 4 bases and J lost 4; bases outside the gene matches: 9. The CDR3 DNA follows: TGTGCCAGCAGTGCCGACAGGGAGAGGAGCACTGAAGCTTTCTTT. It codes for CASSADRERSTEAFF.

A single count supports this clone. CDR3: CASSLGTSDHEQYF. The CDR3 DNA follows: TGTGCCAGCAGCTTAGGGACTAGCGATCACGAGCAGTACTTC. The genes are TRBV7-6 and TRBJ2-7, with 9 bases that match TRBD2. V lost 1 base to trimming and J lost 5 bases; unmatched junction nucleotides: 3. Germline V gene sequence: CDR1 SGHVS, CDR2 FNYEAQ. The CDR3 extends over 14 amino acids. Complete variable domain (other parts from reference TRBV7-6 and TRBJ2-7): GAGVSQSPRYKVTKRGQDVALRCDPISGHVSLYWYRQALGQGPEFLTYFNYEAQQDKSGLPNDRFSAERPEGSISTLTIQRTEQRDSAMYRCASSLGTSDHEQYFGPGTRLTVT.

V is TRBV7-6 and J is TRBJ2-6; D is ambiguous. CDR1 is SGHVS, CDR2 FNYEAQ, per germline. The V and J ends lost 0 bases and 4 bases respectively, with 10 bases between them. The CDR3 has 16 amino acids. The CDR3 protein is CASSLAPGGGANVLTF. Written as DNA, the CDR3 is TGTGCCAGCAGCTTAGCACCGGGTGGAGGGGCCAACGTCCTGACTTTC.

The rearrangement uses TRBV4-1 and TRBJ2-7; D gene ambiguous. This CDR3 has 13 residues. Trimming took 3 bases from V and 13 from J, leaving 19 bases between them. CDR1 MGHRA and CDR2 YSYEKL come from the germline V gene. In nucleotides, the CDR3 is TGCGCCAGCAGCCATGTCGACTCCGCTCTTTTATACTTC. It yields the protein CASSHVDSALLYF.

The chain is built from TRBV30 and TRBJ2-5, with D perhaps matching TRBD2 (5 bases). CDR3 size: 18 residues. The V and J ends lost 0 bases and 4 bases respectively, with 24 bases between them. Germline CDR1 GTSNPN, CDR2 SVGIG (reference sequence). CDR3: CAWSVDGIGRDGVETQYF. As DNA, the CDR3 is TGTGCCTGGAGTGTAGATGGGATAGGGCGCGACGGGGTAGAGACCCAGTACTTC. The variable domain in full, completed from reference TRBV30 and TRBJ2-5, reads SQTIHQWPATLVQPVGSPLSLECTVEGTSNPNLYWYRQAAGRGLQLLFYSVGIGQISSEVPQNLSASRPQDRQFILSSKKLLLSDSGFYLCAWSVDGIGRDGVETQYFGPGTRLLVL.

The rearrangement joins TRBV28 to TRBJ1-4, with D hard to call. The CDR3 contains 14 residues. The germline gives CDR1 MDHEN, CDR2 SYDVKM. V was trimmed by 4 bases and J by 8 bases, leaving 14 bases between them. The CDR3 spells CASSYRQAREKLFF. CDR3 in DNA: TGTGCCAGCAGTTATCGGCAGGCTCGGGAAAAACTGTTTTTT.

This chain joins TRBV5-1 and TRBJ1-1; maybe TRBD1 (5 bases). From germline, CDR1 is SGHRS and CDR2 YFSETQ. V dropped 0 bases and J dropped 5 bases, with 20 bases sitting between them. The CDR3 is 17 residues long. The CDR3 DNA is TGCGCCAGCAGCTTGGCCTACGGCCAGGGTGTGGGGACTGAAGCTTTCTTT. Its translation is CASSLAYGQGVGTEAFF.

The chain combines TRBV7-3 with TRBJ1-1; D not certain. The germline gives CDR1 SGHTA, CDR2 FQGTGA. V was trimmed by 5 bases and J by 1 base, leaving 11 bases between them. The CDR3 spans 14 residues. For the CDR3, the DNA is TGTGCCAGCAGCCCAGGTCCCGCGAACACTGAAGCTTTCTTT. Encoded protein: CASSPGPANTEAFF.